Sequencing of this T cell receptor beta chain was carried out in a study of T cell responses to AZD1222 COVID-19 vaccine. The study, taken as a whole, reports: Along spike, vaccine-associated CD4 TCRs were found throughout, with dominance at 160-218 and 743-854. Just a handful of AZD1222 recipients were seropositive at baseline.

About this clone itself: Its antigen is unidentified.

Some clones are missing from TCRdb's copy, which holds only in-frame ones; the method was immunoSEQ multiplex PCR. The table includes tens of thousands of clones, about 83% detected once. Trimming took 5 bases from V and 6 from J; bases not matched to a gene: 8. The CDR3 has 15 amino acids. The germline V gene has CDR1 MNHEY and CDR2 SVGAGI. This rearrangement joins TRBV6-5 to TRBJ2-2; TRBD2 agrees at 8 bases. The sequence came from an adult in good health. This material consisted of peripheral blood, taken on day 0 of AZD1222 vaccination. CDR3: CASSTGLALSGELFF. Written as DNA, the CDR3 is TGTGCCAGCAGTACCGGACTAGCCCTCTCCGGGGAGCTGTTTTTT.